The clone carrying this TCR beta chain showed up just a few times. These data originate in a study of graft-versus-host responses after intestinal transplantation. The overall study: Grafts that recipients had were multivisceral, liver-intestinal, or isolated intestinal transplants. Study-level points and caveats: GvH clones detected in recipient marrow included some appearing first in ileum or blood.

The protocol was immunoSEQ multiplex PCR, while the TCRdb copy is restricted to in-frame clones and leaves out a portion. The sample records about 12,000 clones, roughly 30% being singletons. The study plated about 200,000 CFSE-labeled responders with about 200,000 irradiated, violet-dye-labeled stimulators. Germline lookup yields CDR1 SGHRS and CDR2 YFSETQ. V was trimmed by 0 bases and J by 0 bases, leaving 7 bases between them. This CDR3 comprises 15 residues. This receptor was taken from a human patient who received an intestinal transplant. This sample comprised alloreactive CD8+ T cells from a mixed lymphocyte reaction culture, obtained before intestinal transplant. The subset is: CFSE-low proliferating T cells sorted from approximately 6-day pre-transplant mixed lymphocyte reaction (GvH or HvG direction). The chain links TRBV5-1 to TRBJ2-1; no clear D. The CDR3 here is CASSLDRSSYNEQFF. CDR3 DNA: TGCGCCAGCAGCTTGGACCGGAGCTCCTACAATGAGCAGTTCTTC.